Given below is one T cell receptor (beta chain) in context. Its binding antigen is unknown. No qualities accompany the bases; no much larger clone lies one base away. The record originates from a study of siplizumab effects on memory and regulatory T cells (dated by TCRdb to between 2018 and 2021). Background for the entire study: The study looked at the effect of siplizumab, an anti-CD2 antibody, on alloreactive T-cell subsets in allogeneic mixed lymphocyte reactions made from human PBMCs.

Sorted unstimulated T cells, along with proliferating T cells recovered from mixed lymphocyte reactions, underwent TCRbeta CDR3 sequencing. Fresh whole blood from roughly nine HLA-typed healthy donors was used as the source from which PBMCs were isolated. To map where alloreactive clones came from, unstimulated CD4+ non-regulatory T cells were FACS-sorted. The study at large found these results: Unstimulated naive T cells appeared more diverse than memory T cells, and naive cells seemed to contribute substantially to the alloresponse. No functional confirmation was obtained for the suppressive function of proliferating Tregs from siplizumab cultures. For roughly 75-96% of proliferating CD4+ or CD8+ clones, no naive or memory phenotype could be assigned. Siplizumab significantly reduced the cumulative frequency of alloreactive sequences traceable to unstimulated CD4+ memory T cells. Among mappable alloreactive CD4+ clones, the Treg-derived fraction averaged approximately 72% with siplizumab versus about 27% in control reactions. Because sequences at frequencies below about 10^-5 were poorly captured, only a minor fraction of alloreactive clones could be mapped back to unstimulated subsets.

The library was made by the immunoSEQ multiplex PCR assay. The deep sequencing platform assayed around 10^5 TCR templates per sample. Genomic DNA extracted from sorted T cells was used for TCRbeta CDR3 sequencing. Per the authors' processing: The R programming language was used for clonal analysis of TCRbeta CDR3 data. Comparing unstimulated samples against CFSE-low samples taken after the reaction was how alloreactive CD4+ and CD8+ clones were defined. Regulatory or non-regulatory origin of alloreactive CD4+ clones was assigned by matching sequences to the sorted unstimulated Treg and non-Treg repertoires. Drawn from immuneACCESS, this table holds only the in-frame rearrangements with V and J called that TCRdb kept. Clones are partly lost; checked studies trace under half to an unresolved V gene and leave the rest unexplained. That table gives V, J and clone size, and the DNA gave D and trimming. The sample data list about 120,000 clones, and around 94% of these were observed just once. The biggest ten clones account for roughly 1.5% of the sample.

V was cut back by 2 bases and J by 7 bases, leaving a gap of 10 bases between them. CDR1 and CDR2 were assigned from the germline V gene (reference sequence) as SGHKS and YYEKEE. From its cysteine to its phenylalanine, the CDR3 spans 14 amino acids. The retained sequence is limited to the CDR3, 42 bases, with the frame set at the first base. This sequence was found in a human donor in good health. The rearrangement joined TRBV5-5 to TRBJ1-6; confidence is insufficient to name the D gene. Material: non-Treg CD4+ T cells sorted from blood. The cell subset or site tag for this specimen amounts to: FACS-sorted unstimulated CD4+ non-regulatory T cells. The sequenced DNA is TGTGCCAGCAGCTTAGAACAGCCCAATTCACCCCTCCACTTT. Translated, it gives CASSLEQPNSPLHF. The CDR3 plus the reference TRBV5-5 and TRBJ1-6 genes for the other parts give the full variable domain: DAGVTQSPTHLIKTRGQQVTLRCSPISGHKSVSWYQQVLGQGPQFIFQYYEKEERGRGNFPDRFSARQFPNYSSELNVNALLLGDSALYLCASSLEQPNSPLHFGNGTRLTVT.